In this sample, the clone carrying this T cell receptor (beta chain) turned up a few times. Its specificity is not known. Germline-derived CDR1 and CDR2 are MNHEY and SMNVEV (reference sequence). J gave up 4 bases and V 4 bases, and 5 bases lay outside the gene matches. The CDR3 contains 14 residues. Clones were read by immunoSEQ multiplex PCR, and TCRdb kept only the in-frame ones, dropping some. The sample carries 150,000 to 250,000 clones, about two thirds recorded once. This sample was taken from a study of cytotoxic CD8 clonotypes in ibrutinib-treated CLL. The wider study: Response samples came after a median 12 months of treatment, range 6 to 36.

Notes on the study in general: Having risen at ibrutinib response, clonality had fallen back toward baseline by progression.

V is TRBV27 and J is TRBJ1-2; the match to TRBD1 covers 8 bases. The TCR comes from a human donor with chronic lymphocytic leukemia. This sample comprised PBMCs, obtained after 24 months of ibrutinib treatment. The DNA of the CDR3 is TGTGCCAGCAGTTCCCGGGACAGGATCTATGGCTACACCTTC. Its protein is CASSSRDRIYGYTF.